One and the same sample provided the 6 T cell receptor beta chains below, sequenced in a study of human T cells and chemical hapten exposure (TCRdb year 2021). Taken with the paper, the label for time point translates to: patch test 1, 2 weeks after DPC sensitization. The label giving this sample's treatment or condition can be read as: therapeutic diphenylcyclopropenone sensitization with weekly scalp DPC. Library method: RACE. Sequenced using a NextSeq 500. TCRdb itself trimmed the public reads at Q25 with fastp, ran MiXCR and retained productive beta chains. Each record represents a unique CDR3 protein, reported with the most common genes and DNA among its rows. The sample yields about 80,000 distinct CDR3 sequences; 10% were counted once. Approximately 1.4% of the sample is taken by the ten largest. This sample comprised whole blood, obtained in connection with sensitization to the hapten diphenylcyclopropenone (DPC). Source of these receptors: a woman aged 45-60 years with alopecia areata. Some clones in this sample may be carry-over from other donors' samples.

The chain uses TRBV18 and TRBJ1-2; 7 nucleotides align to TRBD1. Trimming removed 4 bases from V and 3 bases from J; junction bases left unmatched: 8. CDR3 length: 15 amino acids. The germline CDR1 and CDR2 sequences are KGHSH and LQKENI. The CDR3 is CASSRARTGDYGYTF. CDR3 coding DNA: TGTGCCAGCTCACGGGCCCGAACAGGGGACTATGGCTACACCTTC.

This rearrangement joins TRBV7-2 to TRBJ2-7; TRBD2 matches 11 bases. Trimming took 7 bases from V and 4 from J; bases not matched to a gene: 9. Germline V lookup: CDR1 SGHTA, CDR2 FQGNSA. The CDR3 sequence is 15 residues long. CDR3 sequence reads: CASNPRLAGKYEQYF. The CDR3 bases are TGTGCCAGCAACCCTCGACTAGCGGGAAAATACGAGCAGTACTTC.

In this sample, this clonotype turned up a few times. The chain joins TRBV27 to TRBJ2-2, with D possibly TRBD2 on 6 matching bases. V was trimmed by 4 bases and J by 4 bases, leaving 16 bases between them. This CDR3 contains 16 residues. Germline CDR1 and CDR2: MNHEY and SMNVEV (reference sequence). The CDR3 DNA reads TGTGCCAGCAGTTCCCCTAAGGGGAGGAGCACCGGGGAGCTGTTTTTT. The encoded protein is CASSSPKGRSTGELFF.

CDR3 sequence: CASTPTSGSYNEQFF. The CDR3 DNA follows: TGTGCCAGCACCCCGACTAGCGGGAGCTACAATGAGCAGTTCTTC. The chain carries TRBV12-3 or TRBV12-4 and TRBJ2-1; 12 nucleotides align to TRBD2. There are 15 residues in the CDR3. After removal of 7 bases from V and 3 bases from J, the junction contained 4 bases not matched to a gene.

This rearrangement joins TRBV20-1 to TRBJ1-1; D ambiguous. CDR1 is DFQATT, CDR2 SNEGSKA, per germline (reference sequence). The CDR3 is 11 amino acids. The ends were cut back, 0 bases at V and 7 bases at J, with 6 bases in the middle. The CDR3 DNA follows: TGCAGTGCTAGAGATCCCGATGAAGCTTTCTTT. Translating it yields CSARDPDEAFF.

This clonotype was seen repeatedly, ten times or more. The rearrangement joins TRBV20-1 to TRBJ1-1; TRBD1 aligns across 11 bases. The CDR3 consists of 17 residues. The V segment lost 0 bases and the J segment 0 bases; nucleotides outside the gene matches: 6. Germline assignment: CDR1 DFQATT and CDR2 SNEGSKA (reference sequence). CDR3 in amino acids: CSARDPGTGGVNTEAFF. CDR3 bases: TGCAGTGCTAGAGATCCCGGGACAGGGGGGGTGAACACTGAAGCTTTCTTT.